This TCR beta chain was found in a study of CD8 T cells in ankylosing spondylitis. Study-level results: A motif in TCR beta, a set of under ten highly homologous variants, appeared characteristic of ankylosing spondylitis blood. Reported data indicate significant enrichment of disease-linked clones within matched ankylosing spondylitis synovial fluid. Peripheral blood held disease-linked clones only at relatively low frequency, and these were CD8+.

Many counts were recorded for this clonotype. Its target is not known. Each CDR3 protein is one row after TCRdb ran MiXCR on the 5' RACE reads. Here the sample spans some 840,000 distinct CDR3 sequences, 10% to 15% being singletons. Material for sequencing was blood, either unsorted or a sorted T cell fraction (not recorded which). The receptor was isolated from a male donor with ankylosing spondylitis.

CDR3: CATGEGHYEQYF. As DNA, the CDR3 is TGTGCCACCGGGGAGGGGCACTACGAGCAGTACTTC. This chain uses TRBV2 with TRBJ2-7; 7 bases match TRBD2. Germline assignment: CDR1 SNHLY and CDR2 FYNNEI. The length of the CDR3 is 12 residues. The V segment lost 10 bases and the J segment 3 bases; nucleotides outside the gene matches: 6.